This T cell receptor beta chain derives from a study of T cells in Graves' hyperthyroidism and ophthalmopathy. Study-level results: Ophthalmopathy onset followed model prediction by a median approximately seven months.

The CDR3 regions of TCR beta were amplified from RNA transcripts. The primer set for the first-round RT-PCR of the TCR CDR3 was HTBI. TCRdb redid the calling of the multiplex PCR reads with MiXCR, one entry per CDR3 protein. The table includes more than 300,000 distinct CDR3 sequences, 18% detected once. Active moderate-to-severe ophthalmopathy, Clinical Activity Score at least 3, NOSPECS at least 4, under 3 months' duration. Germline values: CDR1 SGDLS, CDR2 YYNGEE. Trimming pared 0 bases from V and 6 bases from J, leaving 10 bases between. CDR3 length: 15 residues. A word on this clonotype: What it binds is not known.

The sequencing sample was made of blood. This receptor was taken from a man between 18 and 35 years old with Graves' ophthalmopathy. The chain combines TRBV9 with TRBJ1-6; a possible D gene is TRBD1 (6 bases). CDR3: CASSVGGGLNSPLHF. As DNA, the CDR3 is TGTGCCAGCAGCGTAGGAGGGGGACTTAATTCACCCCTCCACTTT. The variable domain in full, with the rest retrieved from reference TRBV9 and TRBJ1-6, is DSGVTQTPKHLITATGQRVTLRCSPRSGDLSVYWYQQSLDQGLQFLIQYYNGEERAKGNILERFSAQQFPDLHSELNLSSLELGDSALYFCASSVGGGLNSPLHFGNGTRLTVT.